The 16 T cell receptor beta chains listed next were all sequenced from one sample in a study of human T cells and chemical hapten exposure. One entry per CDR3 protein, called by TCRdb with MiXCR from the RACE reads. The sample contains about 120,000 distinct CDR3 sequences, approximately 14% of which appear only once. As for time point: patch test 1, 2 weeks after DPC sensitization. Treatment specified: therapeutic diphenylcyclopropenone sensitization with weekly scalp DPC. The sample was whole blood, taken in connection with sensitization to the hapten diphenylcyclopropenone (DPC). All receptors come from a man between 18 and 29 years old with alopecia areata. Some clones in this sample may be carry-over from other donors' samples.

Many counts were recorded for this clonotype. This rearrangement joins TRBV10-2 to TRBJ2-3; unclear D gene. Trimming shortened V by 2 bases and J by 7 bases, and 4 bases separated the two germline ends. The germline V gene has CDR1 WSHSY and CDR2 SAAADI. CDR3 size: 11 residues. CDR3: CASSERYTQYF. CDR3 DNA sequence: TGCGCCAGCAGTGAGAGGTATACGCAGTATTTT.

This clonotype was counted between two and nine times. The chain uses TRBV29-1 and TRBJ1-1; D is possibly TRBD1 (5 bases). CDR3 length: 11 residues. Germline V lookup: CDR1 SQVTM, CDR2 ANQGSEA. Between the trimmed V and J ends, which lost 6 bases and 8 bases, there was a span of 13 bases. The CDR3 protein is CSVLQVGEAFF. The CDR3 nucleotides are TGCAGCGTCTTACAGGTTGGCGAAGCTTTCTTT.

The chain employs TRBV7-3 and TRBJ2-1, with 7 bases lining up with TRBD2. Trimming removed 5 bases from V and 5 bases from J; junction bases left unmatched: 9. Germline V gene data show CDR1 as SGHTA and CDR2 as FQGTGA. The CDR3 covers 15 residues. The CDR3 loop reads CASSASGADDNEQFF. The CDR3 nucleotides read TGTGCCAGCAGCGCCAGCGGGGCCGACGACAATGAGCAGTTCTTC. The full variable domain, completed using reference TRBV7-3 and TRBJ2-1, is GAGVSQTPSNKVTEKGKYVELRCDPISGHTALYWYRQSLGQGPEFLIYFQGTGAADDSGLPNDRFFAVRPEGSVSTLKIQRTERGDSAVYLCASSASGADDNEQFFGPGTRLTVL.

This clonotype has a handful of counts. Here the CDR3 reads CSAGEGYTEAFF. The DNA for the CDR3 is TGCAGCGCTGGGGAAGGGTATACTGAAGCTTTCTTT. The chain links TRBV29-1 to TRBJ1-1; D gene ambiguous. CDR1 is SQVTM and CDR2 is ANQGSEA in the germline V gene. The CDR3 spans 12 residues. Deletions cut 7 bases from V and 5 bases from J, with 14 bases between.

In DNA form, the CDR3 reads TGTGCCAGCAGCTTGACAGGGTTTTTCTACGAGCAGTACTTC. This gives the protein CASSLTGFFYEQYF. The chain joins TRBV11-2 to TRBJ2-7; 7 nucleotides line up with TRBD1. This CDR3 is built from 14 residues. The germline gives CDR1 SGHAT, CDR2 FQNNGV. Unmatched junction bases numbered 5, after V lost 3 bases and J lost 3 bases.

V and J are TRBV7-8 and TRBJ2-1; D gene ambiguous. This CDR3 is built from 19 residues. Germline loops: CDR1 SGHVS, CDR2 FQNEAQ. V lost 6 bases, J lost 7 bases, and 31 bases lay in between. CDR3 sequence reads: CASSHPTPLVGPDWNEQFF. The CDR3 coding sequence is TGTGCCAGCAGTCATCCCACCCCCCTCGTCGGACCGGATTGGAATGAGCAGTTCTTC.

The chain couples TRBV5-6 to TRBJ2-1; D is uncertain. CDR3 length equals 12 residues. V was shortened by 2 bases and J by 8 bases, with 8 bases between the two germline ends. Germline CDR1 SGHDT, CDR2 YYEEEE. The CDR3 loop is CASSFERHEQFF. The CDR3 DNA is TGTGCCAGCAGCTTCGAGCGCCATGAGCAGTTCTTC.

This clonotype was counted between two and nine times. This chain links TRBV15 with TRBJ1-1, with a tentative D call TRBD1 (5 bases). In germline, CDR1 is LNHNV, CDR2 YYDKDF (reference sequence). The CDR3 is 14 amino acids. The ends were cut back, 5 bases at V and 1 base at J, with 11 bases in the middle. This chain's CDR3 is CATSVGVRNTEAFF. In DNA, the CDR3 is TGTGCCACCAGCGTAGGGGTCCGGAACACTGAAGCTTTCTTT. The whole variable domain, filled in from reference TRBV15 and TRBJ1-1, reads DAMVIQNPRYQVTQFGKPVTLSCSQTLNHNVMYWYQQKSSQAPKLLFHYYDKDFNNEADTPDNFQSRRPNTSFCFLDIRSPGLGDTAMYLCATSVGVRNTEAFFGQGTRLTVV.

V and J are TRBV4-2 and TRBJ1-2, with D possibly TRBD1 on 6 matching bases. The CDR3 has 15 residues. Between the trimmed V and J ends, which lost 1 base and 6 bases, there was a span of 15 bases. The V gene's germline CDR1 is LGHNA and CDR2 YNFKEQ. The CDR3 protein is CASSQGYRVVDGYTF. CDR3 coding DNA: TGTGCCAGCAGCCAAGGCTACAGGGTCGTGGATGGCTACACCTTC.

This clonotype has only a few counts. The gene calls are TRBV11-2 and TRBJ2-3; D is uncertain. The CDR3 is 14 amino acids. Germline values: CDR1 SGHAT, CDR2 FQNNGV. Trimming shortened V by 7 bases and J by 0 bases, and 11 bases separated the two germline ends. The CDR3 here is CASKPRESTDTQYF. The DNA of the CDR3 is TGTGCCAGCAAACCAAGAGAGAGCACAGATACGCAGTATTTT.

This clonotype was recorded a few times. The V gene is TRBV29-1, the J gene TRBJ2-3; no firm D call. V was pared by 5 bases and J by 1 base, with 13 bases between. Germline V gene data show CDR1 as SQVTM and CDR2 as ANQGSEA. The CDR3 length is 14 residues. The CDR3 DNA reads TGCAGCGTTCGGTGGTATGTGGGCACAGATACGCAGTATTTT. This gives the protein CSVRWYVGTDTQYF.

This clonotype was counted a few times. V is TRBV3-1 and J is TRBJ1-3; no definite D call. The CDR3 sequence is 17 residues long. The ends were cut back, 3 bases at V and 3 bases at J, with 18 bases in the middle. From germline, CDR1 is LGHDT and CDR2 YNNKEL (reference sequence). CDR3 loop: CASSQWTSQNRGNTIYF. DNA of the CDR3: TGTGCCAGCAGCCAGTGGACTTCTCAGAACCGTGGAAACACCATATATTTT.

In this sample, this clonotype turned up a few times. The chain joins TRBV20-1 to TRBJ1-1; D unresolved. Germline CDR1 DFQATT, CDR2 SNEGSKA (reference sequence). V was trimmed by 3 bases and J by 10 bases, leaving 18 bases between them. The CDR3 consists of 13 residues. CDR3 sequence reads: CSASETALRGAFF. For the CDR3, the DNA is TGCAGTGCTAGTGAGACCGCCTTGCGAGGAGCTTTCTTT.

This sequence joins TRBV5-1 and TRBJ2-7, with 7 bases lining up with TRBD1. Germline assignment: CDR1 SGHRS and CDR2 YFSETQ. Trimming took 4 bases from V and 5 from J; bases not matched to a gene: 9. The CDR3 has 14 residues. CDR3 region: CASSPGTEFDEQYV. The CDR3 DNA sequence: TGCGCCAGCAGCCCCGGGACAGAGTTCGACGAGCAGTACGTC.

This clonotype was found a few times. J is TRBJ2-7 and V is TRBV6-2 or TRBV6-3, with no clear D. Germline CDR1 MNHEY, CDR2 SVGEGT. This CDR3 has 12 amino acids. V lost 6 bases and J lost 4, with 10 bases in between. Here the CDR3 reads CASSRFQYEQYF. The CDR3 DNA is TGTGCCAGCAGCCGCTTCCAGTACGAGCAGTACTTC.

The rearrangement uses TRBV28 and TRBJ2-1, with D possibly being TRBD1 or TRBD2 (7 bases each). Trimming shortened V by 3 bases and J by 1 base, and 13 bases separated the two germline ends. Germline CDR1 reads MDHEN; CDR2 reads SYDVKM. This CDR3 is 16 amino acids long. The CDR3 is CASSFQGGRSYNEQFF. The CDR3 bases are TGTGCCAGCAGTTTTCAGGGGGGGCGGTCCTACAATGAGCAGTTCTTC.